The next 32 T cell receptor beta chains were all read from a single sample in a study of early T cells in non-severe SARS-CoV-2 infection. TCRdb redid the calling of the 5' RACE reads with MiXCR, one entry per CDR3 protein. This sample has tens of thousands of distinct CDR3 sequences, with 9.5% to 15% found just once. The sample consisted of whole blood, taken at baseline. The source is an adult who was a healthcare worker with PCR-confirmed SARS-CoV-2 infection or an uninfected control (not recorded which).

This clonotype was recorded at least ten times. CDR3 amino acids: CASSLDGGVYGYTF. CDR3 sequence (DNA): TGCGCCAGCAGCTTGGACGGTGGGGTCTATGGCTACACCTTC. The gene calls are TRBV5-1 and TRBJ1-2; D remains ambiguous. Per the germline V gene, CDR1 is SGHRS and CDR2 is YFSETQ. V lost 0 bases and J 4 bases, leaving 10 bases between the germline ends. The CDR3 covers 14 residues.

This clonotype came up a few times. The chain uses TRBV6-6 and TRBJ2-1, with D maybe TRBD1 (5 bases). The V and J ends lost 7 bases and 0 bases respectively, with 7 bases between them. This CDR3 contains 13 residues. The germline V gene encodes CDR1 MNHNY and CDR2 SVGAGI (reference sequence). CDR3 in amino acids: CASTQGSYNEQFF. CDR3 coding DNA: TGTGCCAGCACTCAGGGCTCCTACAATGAGCAGTTCTTC.

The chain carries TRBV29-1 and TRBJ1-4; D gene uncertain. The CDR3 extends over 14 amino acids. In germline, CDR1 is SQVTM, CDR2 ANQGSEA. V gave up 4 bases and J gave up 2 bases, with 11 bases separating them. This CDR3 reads CSVGGRMTNEKLFF. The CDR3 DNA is TGCAGCGTTGGAGGGAGGATGACTAATGAAAAACTGTTTTTT.

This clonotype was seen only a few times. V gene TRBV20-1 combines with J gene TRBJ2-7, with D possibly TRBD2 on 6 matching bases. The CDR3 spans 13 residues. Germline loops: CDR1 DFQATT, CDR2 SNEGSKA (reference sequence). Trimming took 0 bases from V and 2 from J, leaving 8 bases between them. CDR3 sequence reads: CSARDTGAYEQYF. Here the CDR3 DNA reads TGCAGTGCTAGAGATACGGGAGCCTACGAGCAGTACTTC.

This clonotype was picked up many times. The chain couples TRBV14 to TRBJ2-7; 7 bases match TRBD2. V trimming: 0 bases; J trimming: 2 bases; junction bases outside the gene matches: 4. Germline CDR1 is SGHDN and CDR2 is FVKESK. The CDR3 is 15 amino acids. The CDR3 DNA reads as TGTGCCAGCAGCCAAGAAAGGGGAGGGCCCTACGAGCAGTACTTC. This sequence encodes CASSQERGGPYEQYF.

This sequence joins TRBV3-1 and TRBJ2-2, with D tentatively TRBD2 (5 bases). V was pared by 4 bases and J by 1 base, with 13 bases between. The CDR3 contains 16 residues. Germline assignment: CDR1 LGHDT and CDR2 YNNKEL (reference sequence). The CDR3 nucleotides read TGTGCCAGCAGCCTCCCGAGGGCGTGGAACACCGGGGAGCTGTTTTTT. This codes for CASSLPRAWNTGELFF.

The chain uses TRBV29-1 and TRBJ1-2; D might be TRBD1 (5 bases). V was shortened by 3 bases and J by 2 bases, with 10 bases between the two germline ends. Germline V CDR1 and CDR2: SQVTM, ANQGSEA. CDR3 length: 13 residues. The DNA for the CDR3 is TGCAGCGTTGAGGGCAGGGTGAACTATGGCTACACCTTC. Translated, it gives CSVEGRVNYGYTF.

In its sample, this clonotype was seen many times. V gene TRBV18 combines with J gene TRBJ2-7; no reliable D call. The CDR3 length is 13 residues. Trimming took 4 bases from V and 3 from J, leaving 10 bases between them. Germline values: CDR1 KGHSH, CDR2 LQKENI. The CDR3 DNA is TGTGCCAGCTCACTAGGACCCCACTACGAGCAGTACTTC. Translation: CASSLGPHYEQYF.

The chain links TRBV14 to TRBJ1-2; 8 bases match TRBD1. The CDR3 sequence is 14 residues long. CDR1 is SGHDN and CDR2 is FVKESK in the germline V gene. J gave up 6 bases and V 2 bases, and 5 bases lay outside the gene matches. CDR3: CASSQRATGDGYTF. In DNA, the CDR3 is TGTGCCAGCAGCCAAAGAGCGACAGGGGATGGCTACACCTTC.

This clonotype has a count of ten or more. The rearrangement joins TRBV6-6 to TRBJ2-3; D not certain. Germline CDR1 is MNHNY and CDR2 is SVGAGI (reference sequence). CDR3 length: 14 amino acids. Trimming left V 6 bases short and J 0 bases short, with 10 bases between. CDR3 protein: CASRIQSSTDTQYF. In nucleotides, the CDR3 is TGTGCCAGCAGGATACAGTCTAGCACAGATACGCAGTATTTT.

For the CDR3, the DNA is TGTGCCAGCAGCCCAGACACCCGCGATGGCTACACCTTC. It encodes CASSPDTRDGYTF. This chain links TRBV5-6 with TRBJ1-2; D is undetermined. This CDR3 region has 13 residues. The germline CDR1 and CDR2 sequences are SGHDT and YYEEEE. The V end was cut by 4 bases, the J end by 6 bases, with 13 bases between.

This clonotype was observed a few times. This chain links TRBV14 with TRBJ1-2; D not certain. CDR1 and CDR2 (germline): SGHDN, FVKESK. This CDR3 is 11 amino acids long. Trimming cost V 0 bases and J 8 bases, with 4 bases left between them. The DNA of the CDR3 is TGTGCCAGCAGCCAAGAAGGAGGCTACACCTTC. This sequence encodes CASSQEGGYTF.

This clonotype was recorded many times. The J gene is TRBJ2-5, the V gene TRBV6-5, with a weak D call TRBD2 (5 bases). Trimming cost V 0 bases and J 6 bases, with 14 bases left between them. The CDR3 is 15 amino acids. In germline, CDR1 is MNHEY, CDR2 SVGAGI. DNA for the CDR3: TGTGCCAGCAGTTACTCGAAAGGCCGGGGTCAGACCCAGTACTTC. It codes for CASSYSKGRGQTQYF.

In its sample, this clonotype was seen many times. The CDR3 nucleotides are TGTGCCAGCAGTGAGTTGACAGGGAAAGGCTACACCTTC. Translated, it gives CASSELTGKGYTF. The chain recombines TRBV2 with TRBJ1-2, with 7 bases aligning to TRBD1. The ends lost 3 bases at V and 8 bases at J; junction bases unmatched: 6. Germline V gene data show CDR1 as SNHLY and CDR2 as FYNNEI. This CDR3 region has 13 residues.

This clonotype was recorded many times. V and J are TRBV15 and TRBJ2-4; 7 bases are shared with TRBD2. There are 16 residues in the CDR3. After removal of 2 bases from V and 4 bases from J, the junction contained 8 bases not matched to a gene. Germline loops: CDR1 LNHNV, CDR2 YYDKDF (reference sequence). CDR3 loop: CATSRPAQRGKNIQYF. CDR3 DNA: TGTGCCACCAGCAGACCTGCCCAGCGGGGAAAAAACATTCAGTACTTC.

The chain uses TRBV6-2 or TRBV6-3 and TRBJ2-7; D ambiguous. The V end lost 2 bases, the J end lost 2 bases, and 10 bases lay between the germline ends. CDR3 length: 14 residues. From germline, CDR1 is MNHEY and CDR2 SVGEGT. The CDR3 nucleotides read TGTGCCAGCAGTTACGTCGAATCCCCCTACGAGCAGTACTTC. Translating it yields CASSYVESPYEQYF.

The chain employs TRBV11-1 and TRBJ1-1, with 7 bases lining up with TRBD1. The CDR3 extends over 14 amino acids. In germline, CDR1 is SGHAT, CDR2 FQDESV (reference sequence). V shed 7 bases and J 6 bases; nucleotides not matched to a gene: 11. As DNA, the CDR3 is TGTGCCAGCACCCCGACAGGGAGGGACCCTGAAGCTTTCTTT. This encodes CASTPTGRDPEAFF.

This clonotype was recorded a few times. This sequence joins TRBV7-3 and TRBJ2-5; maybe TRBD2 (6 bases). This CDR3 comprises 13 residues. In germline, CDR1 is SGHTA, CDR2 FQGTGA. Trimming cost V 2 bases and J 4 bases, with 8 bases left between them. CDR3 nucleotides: TGTGCCAGCAGCTTACTCGGGGGAGAGACCCAGTACTTC. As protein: CASSLLGGETQYF.

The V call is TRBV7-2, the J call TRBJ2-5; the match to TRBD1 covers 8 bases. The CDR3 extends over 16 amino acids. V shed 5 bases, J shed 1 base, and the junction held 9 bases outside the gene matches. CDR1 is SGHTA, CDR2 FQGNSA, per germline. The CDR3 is CASSLGQGWAQETQYF. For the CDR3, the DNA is TGTGCCAGCAGCCTTGGACAGGGCTGGGCCCAAGAGACCCAGTACTTC.

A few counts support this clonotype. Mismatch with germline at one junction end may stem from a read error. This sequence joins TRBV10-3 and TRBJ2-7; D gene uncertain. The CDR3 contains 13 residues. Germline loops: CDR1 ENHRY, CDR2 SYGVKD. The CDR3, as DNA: TGTGCCATCCGTGAGAACCTCTCCTACGAGCAGTACTTC. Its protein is CAIRENLSYEQYF.

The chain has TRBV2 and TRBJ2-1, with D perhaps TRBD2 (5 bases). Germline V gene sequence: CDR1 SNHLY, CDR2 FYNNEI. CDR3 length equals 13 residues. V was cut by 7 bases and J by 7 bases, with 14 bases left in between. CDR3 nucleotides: TGTGCCAGCATGGGAGTTGGTTTAAATGAGCAGTTCTTC. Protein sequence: CASMGVGLNEQFF.

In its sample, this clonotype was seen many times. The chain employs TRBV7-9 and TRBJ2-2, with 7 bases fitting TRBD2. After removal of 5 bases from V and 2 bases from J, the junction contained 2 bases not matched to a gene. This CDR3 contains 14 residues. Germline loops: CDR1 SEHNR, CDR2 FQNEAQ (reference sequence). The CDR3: CASSGLDNTGELFF. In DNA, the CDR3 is TGTGCCAGCAGCGGACTAGATAACACCGGGGAGCTGTTTTTT.

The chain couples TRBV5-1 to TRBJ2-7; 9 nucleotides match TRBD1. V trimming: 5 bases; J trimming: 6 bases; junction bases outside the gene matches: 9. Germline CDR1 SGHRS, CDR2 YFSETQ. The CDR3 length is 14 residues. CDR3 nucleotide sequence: TGCGCCAGCAGTTTTACAGGGGGCTACAGCGAGCAGTACTTC. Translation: CASSFTGGYSEQYF.

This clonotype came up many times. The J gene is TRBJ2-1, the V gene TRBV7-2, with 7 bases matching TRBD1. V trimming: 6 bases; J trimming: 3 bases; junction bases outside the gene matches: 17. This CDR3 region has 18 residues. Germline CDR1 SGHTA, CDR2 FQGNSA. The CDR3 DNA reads TGTGCCAGCAGACCATTAGGGTTGCCGGGACAGAACTACAATGAGCAGTTCTTC. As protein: CASRPLGLPGQNYNEQFF.

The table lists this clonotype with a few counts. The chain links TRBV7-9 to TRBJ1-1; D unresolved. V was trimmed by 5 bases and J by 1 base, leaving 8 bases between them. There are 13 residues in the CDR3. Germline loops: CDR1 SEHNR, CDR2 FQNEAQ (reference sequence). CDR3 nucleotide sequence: TGTGCCAGCAGCGTAGGTTGGAACACTGAAGCTTTCTTT. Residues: CASSVGWNTEAFF.

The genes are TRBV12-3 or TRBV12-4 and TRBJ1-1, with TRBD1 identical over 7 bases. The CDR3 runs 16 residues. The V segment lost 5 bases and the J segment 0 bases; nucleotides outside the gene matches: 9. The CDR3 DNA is TGTGCCAGCAGTAACCATCGACAGGGCTTGAACACTGAAGCTTTCTTT. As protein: CASSNHRQGLNTEAFF.

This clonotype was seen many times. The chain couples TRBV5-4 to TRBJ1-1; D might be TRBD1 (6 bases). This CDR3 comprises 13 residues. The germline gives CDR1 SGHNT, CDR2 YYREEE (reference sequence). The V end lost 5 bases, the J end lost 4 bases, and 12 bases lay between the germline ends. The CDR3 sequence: CASRPEGGTEAFF. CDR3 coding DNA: TGTGCCAGCAGACCTGAGGGGGGCACTGAAGCTTTCTTT.

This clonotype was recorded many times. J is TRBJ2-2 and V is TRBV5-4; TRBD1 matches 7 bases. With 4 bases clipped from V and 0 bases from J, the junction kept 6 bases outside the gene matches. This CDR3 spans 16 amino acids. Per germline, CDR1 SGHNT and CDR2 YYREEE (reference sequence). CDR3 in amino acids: CASSRTTGTNTGELFF. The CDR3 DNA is TGTGCCAGCAGCAGAACGACAGGGACGAACACCGGGGAGCTGTTTTTT.

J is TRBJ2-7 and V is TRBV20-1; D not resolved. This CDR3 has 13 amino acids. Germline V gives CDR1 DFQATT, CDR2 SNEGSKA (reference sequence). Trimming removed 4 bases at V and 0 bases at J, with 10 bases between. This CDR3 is CSATAGSSYEQYF. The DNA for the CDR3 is TGCAGTGCTACGGCAGGATCCTCCTACGAGCAGTACTTC.

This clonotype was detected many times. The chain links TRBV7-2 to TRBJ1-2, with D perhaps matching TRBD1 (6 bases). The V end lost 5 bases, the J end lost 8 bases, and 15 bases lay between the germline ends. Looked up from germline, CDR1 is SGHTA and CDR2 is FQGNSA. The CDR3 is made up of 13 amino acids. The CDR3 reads CASSARPGGGYTF. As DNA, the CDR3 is TGTGCCAGCAGCGCCCGACCCGGGGGCGGCTACACCTTC.

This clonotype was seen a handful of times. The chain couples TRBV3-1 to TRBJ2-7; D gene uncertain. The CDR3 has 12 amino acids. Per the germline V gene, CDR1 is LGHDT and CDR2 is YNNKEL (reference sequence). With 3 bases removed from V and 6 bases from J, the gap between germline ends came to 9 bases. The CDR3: CASSQGLREQYF. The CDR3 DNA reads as TGTGCCAGCAGCCAGGGGTTGCGCGAGCAGTACTTC.

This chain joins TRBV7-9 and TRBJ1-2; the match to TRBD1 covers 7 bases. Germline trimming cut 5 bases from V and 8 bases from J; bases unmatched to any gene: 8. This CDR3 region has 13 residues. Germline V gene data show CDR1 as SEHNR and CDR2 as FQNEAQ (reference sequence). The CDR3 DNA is TGTGCCAGCAGCACCTACGACAGGGACGGCTACACCTTC. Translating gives CASSTYDRDGYTF.